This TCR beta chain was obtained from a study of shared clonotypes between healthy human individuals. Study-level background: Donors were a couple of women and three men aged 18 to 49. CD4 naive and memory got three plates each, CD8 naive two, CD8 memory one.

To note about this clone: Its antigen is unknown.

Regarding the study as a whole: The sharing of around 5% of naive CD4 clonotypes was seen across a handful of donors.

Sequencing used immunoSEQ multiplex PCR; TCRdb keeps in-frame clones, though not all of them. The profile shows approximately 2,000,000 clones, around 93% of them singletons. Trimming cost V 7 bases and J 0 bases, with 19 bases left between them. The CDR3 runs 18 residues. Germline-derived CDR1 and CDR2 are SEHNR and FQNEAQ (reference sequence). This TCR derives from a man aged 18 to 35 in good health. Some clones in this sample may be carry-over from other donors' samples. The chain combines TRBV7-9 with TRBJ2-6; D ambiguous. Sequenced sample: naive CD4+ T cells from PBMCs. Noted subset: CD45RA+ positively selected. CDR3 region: CASIQTAATFSGANVLTF. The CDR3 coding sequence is TGTGCCAGCATTCAAACCGCGGCCACTTTCTCTGGGGCCAACGTCCTGACTTTC.